This T cell receptor beta chain was identified during a study of vaccination and CD4 T cells after COVID-19. Study information: Post-vaccine sample collection happened at a median of about 10 weeks after dose two, ranging 14 to 241. Control cultures were supplied with a CEFX pool, an HIV-1 Nef pool, or no peptide at all.

The assay that was used to sequence DNA from cultured CD4+ T cells was the Oncomine TCR Beta short-read assay. One entry per CDR3 protein results from TCRdb running MiXCR on the PCR reads. Of around 10,000 distinct CDR3 sequences listed, around 60% were seen once; the top ten hold 20% to 30%. The V gene lost 2 bases and the J gene lost 1 base, with 10 bases spanning the gap. The germline V gene encodes CDR1 MRHNA and CDR2 SNTAGT. The CDR3 totals 15 residues. Treatment: 10-day PBMC culture with coronavirus spike peptide pools or control peptides (ViraFEST assay). TCRs were sequenced by ViraFEST after antigen-specific T cells had been expanded with peptide pools. As regards this clonotype: Its antigen is unknown.

Sequencing used CD4+ T cells from blood, cultured in vitro. V usage is TRBV6-4 and J usage is TRBJ2-3, with a tentative D call TRBD2 (5 bases). The clonotype was recovered from a human donor who had recovered from COVID-19. The CDR3 loop is CASSDGLGGTDTQYF. As DNA, the CDR3 is TGTGCCAGCAGTGACGGACTCGGGGGCACAGATACGCAGTATTTT.